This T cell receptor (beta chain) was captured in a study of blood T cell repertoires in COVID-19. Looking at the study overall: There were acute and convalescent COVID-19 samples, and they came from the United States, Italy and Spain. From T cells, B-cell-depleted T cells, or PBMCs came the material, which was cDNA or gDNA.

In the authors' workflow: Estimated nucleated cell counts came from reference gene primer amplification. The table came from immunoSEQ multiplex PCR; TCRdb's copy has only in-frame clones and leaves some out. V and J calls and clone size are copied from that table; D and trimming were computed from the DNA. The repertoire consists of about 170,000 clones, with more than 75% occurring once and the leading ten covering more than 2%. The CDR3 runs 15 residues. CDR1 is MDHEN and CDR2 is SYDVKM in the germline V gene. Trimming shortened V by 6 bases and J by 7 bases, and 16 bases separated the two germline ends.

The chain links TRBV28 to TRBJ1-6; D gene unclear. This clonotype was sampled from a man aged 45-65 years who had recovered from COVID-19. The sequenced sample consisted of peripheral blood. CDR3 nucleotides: TGTGCCAGCAGGAGGGATCCATACGGGAATTCACCCCTCCACTTT. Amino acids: CASRRDPYGNSPLHF.